This T cell receptor (beta chain) was retrieved from a study of tumor-infiltrating lymphocytes in localized non-small cell lung cancer. This clone was seen more than once but under ten times. Only in-frame clones appear in the TCRdb table, and some are missing; sequencing was by immunoSEQ multiplex PCR. The sample gives about 7,100 clones, roughly three fifths of which show up once; 10% to 15% is in the top ten. The sequence derives from a human donor with non-small cell lung cancer. Material: uninvolved lung tissue not adjacent to the tumor.

The CDR3 nucleotides read TGTGCCAGCAGCTTCCCCCAGGGTCGGCAGTTCTTC. Its protein is CASSFPQGRQFF. V usage is TRBV7-2 and J usage is TRBJ2-1; possibly TRBD1 for D (5 bases). The V gene's germline CDR1 is SGHTA and CDR2 FQGNSA. The CDR3 loop spans 12 amino acids. The V end was cut by 3 bases, the J end by 12 bases, with 12 bases between.